Following are 29 T cell receptor beta chains from one sample sequenced in a study of identical twins. TCRdb re-called the 5' RACE reads with MiXCR, one entry per CDR3 protein. The repertoire holds under 250,000 distinct CDR3 sequences, less than 8% seen once, with about 1.8% in the top ten. These data are also associated with another study on yellow fever vaccine responses in identical twins.

The specimen was memory (CD45RO+) T cells sorted from blood. These receptors came from a young woman in good health.

This clonotype has a handful of counts. The rearrangement joins TRBV7-9 to TRBJ2-5; D unclear. V lost 5 bases, J lost 5 bases, and 6 bases lay in between. This CDR3 has 11 residues. Germline V gives CDR1 SEHNR, CDR2 FQNEAQ (reference sequence). CDR3 sequence reads: CASSASETQYF. The CDR3 bases are TGTGCCAGCAGCGCCTCGGAGACCCAGTACTTC.

This clonotype came up a few times. The chain couples TRBV4-3 to TRBJ2-7, with 7 bases identical to TRBD1. The germline CDR1 and CDR2 sequences are LGHNA and YSLEER. V dropped 0 bases and J dropped 6; count of bases not matched to a gene: 11. This CDR3 is built from 16 residues. This CDR3 reads CASSQDFGQQGREQYF. The CDR3 DNA follows: TGCGCCAGCAGCCAAGATTTTGGCCAACAGGGGCGCGAGCAGTACTTC.

In its sample, this clonotype was seen many times. The V and J genes are TRBV10-3 and TRBJ2-1; D is undetermined. Germline CDR1 ENHRY, CDR2 SYGVKD. The CDR3 runs to 14 residues. V lost 0 bases and J lost 2, with 5 bases in between. The CDR3 protein is CAISESITYNEQFF. Written as DNA, the CDR3 is TGTGCCATCAGTGAGTCAATAACCTACAATGAGCAGTTCTTC.

This clonotype was counted at least ten times. V is TRBV10-3 and J is TRBJ2-7; 9 bases align to TRBD1. The germline V gene has CDR1 ENHRY and CDR2 SYGVKD. The CDR3 consists of 13 residues. V lost 4 bases to trimming and J lost 3 bases; unmatched junction nucleotides: 1. CDR3 DNA: TGTGCCATCAGTGGGGACAGGGACTACGAGCAGTACTTC. Translation: CAISGDRDYEQYF.

In its sample, this clonotype was seen many times. The J gene is TRBJ2-6, the V gene TRBV10-3, with D unresolved. The CDR3 sequence is 15 residues long. Trimming cost V 7 bases and J 0 bases, with 10 bases left between them. Germline V gene data show CDR1 as ENHRY and CDR2 as SYGVKD. CDR3 sequence (DNA): TGTGCCATCACCATGGAGCCCTCTGGGGCCAACGTCCTGACTTTC. This encodes CAITMEPSGANVLTF.

The chain carries TRBV4-3 and TRBJ2-7; perhaps TRBD2 as D (5 bases). The CDR3 is 20 amino acids. V was shortened by 2 bases and J by 2 bases, with 28 bases between the two germline ends. Germline V gene sequence: CDR1 LGHNA, CDR2 YSLEER. In DNA form, the CDR3 reads TGCGCCAGCAGCCAACCCTTGTTATTGTCGGTAGCGATAATTACCTACGAGCAGTACTTC. Translating it yields CASSQPLLLSVAIITYEQYF.

This clonotype was found many times. The chain is built from TRBV12-3 or TRBV12-4 and TRBJ1-2, with a possible D match to TRBD1 (5 bases). The V end lost 4 bases, the J end lost 5 bases, and 14 bases lay between the germline ends. The CDR3 is 14 residues long. CDR3 coding DNA: TGTGCCAGCAGTTCCCCCGGGGGAATATATGGCTACACCTTC. It encodes CASSSPGGIYGYTF.

This clonotype was seen ten or more times. The rearrangement links TRBV20-1 to TRBJ2-1, with 12 nucleotides matching TRBD2. Germline CDR1 reads DFQATT; CDR2 reads SNEGSKA (reference sequence). With V trimmed by 4 bases and J by 7 bases, 11 bases remained unmatched. This CDR3 is 16 amino acids long. The CDR3 here is CSATSGGAMSLNEQFF. CDR3 nucleotides: TGCAGTGCTACTAGCGGGGGGGCGATGTCGCTAAATGAGCAGTTCTTC.

Many counts were recorded for this clonotype. The rearrangement links TRBV7-2 to TRBJ2-5; 9 nucleotides align to TRBD1. CDR3 length: 18 amino acids. Germline lookup yields CDR1 SGHTA and CDR2 FQGNSA. Unmatched junction bases numbered 14, after V lost 1 base and J lost 5 bases. The CDR3 here is CASSLGPRADRGRETQYF. In DNA form, the CDR3 reads TGTGCCAGCAGCTTAGGCCCCAGGGCCGACAGGGGGAGGGAGACCCAGTACTTC.

The rearrangement links TRBV3-1 to TRBJ1-5; 7 bases align to TRBD1. Losses at the gene ends were 1 base for V and 4 bases for J; bases not matched to a gene: 7. Germline values: CDR1 LGHDT, CDR2 YNNKEL (reference sequence). The CDR3 runs 16 residues. The CDR3 DNA reads TGTGCCAGCAGCCAAGGGATACAGGGGAGGAATCAGCCCCAGCATTTT. This gives the protein CASSQGIQGRNQPQHF.

This clonotype has a handful of counts. This chain links TRBV7-2 with TRBJ2-5; D uncertain. The CDR3 has 13 amino acids. From germline, CDR1 is SGHTA and CDR2 FQGNSA. V was pared by 3 bases and J by 3 bases, with 8 bases between. For the CDR3, the DNA is TGTGCCAGCAGCTTGACCGCTAAAGAGACCCAGTACTTC. Amino acid sequence: CASSLTAKETQYF. The variable domain in full, with the rest retrieved from reference TRBV7-2 and TRBJ2-5, is GAGVSQSPSNKVTEKGKDVELRCDPISGHTALYWYRQSLGQGLEFLIYFQGNSAPDKSGLPSDRFSAERTGGSVSTLTIQRTQQEDSAVYLCASSLTAKETQYFGPGTRLLVL.

This clonotype was detected many times. The chain joins TRBV29-1 to TRBJ2-2; TRBD2 matches at 11 bases. Per germline, CDR1 SQVTM and CDR2 ANQGSEA. This CDR3 region has 14 residues. The trim removed 6 bases at V and 0 bases at J, leaving 0 bases unmatched. The CDR3 DNA is TGCAGCGTGACTAGCGGGACGAACACCGGGGAGCTGTTTTTT. This translates into CSVTSGTNTGELFF.

This chain uses TRBV2 with TRBJ2-7; D uncertain. The length of the CDR3 is 14 residues. CDR1 is SNHLY and CDR2 is FYNNEI in the germline V gene. The V end lost 3 bases, the J end lost 4 bases, and 13 bases lay between the germline ends. The CDR3 DNA reads TGTGCCAGCAGTGATGACCGCAAGAAATACGAGCAGTACTTC. It specifies CASSDDRKKYEQYF.

The chain couples TRBV10-3 to TRBJ2-3; a possible D gene is TRBD2 (5 bases). From germline, CDR1 is ENHRY and CDR2 SYGVKD. V was cut by 2 bases and J by 5 bases, with 8 bases left in between. The CDR3 loop spans 13 amino acids. The chain's CDR3 is CAISERSGDTQYF. CDR3 sequence (DNA): TGTGCCATCAGTGAGCGAAGCGGAGATACGCAGTATTTT.

This clonotype was observed a handful of times. The rearrangement links TRBV5-1 to TRBJ1-6, with D possibly TRBD1 on 5 matching bases. Trimming removed 0 bases at V and 5 bases at J, with 9 bases between. This CDR3 is 15 amino acids long. Germline V lookup: CDR1 SGHRS, CDR2 YFSETQ. CDR3 region: CASSLEGQNNSPLHF. The CDR3 DNA reads as TGCGCCAGCAGCTTGGAGGGGCAGAATAATTCACCCCTCCACTTT.

This clonotype has just a few counts. This CDR3 reads CASSPRSGGASDTQYF. The CDR3 DNA sequence: TGTGCCAGCAGCCCCCGTAGCGGGGGGGCCTCAGATACGCAGTATTTT. V usage is TRBV7-9 and J usage is TRBJ2-3; TRBD2 aligns across 11 bases. With V trimmed by 5 bases and J by 4 bases, 8 bases remained unmatched. The CDR3 totals 16 residues. Germline loops: CDR1 SEHNR, CDR2 FQNEAQ (reference sequence).

The chain combines TRBV6-5 with TRBJ1-2, with 9 bases that match TRBD1. V was clipped by 7 bases and J by 4 bases; unmatched bases: 10. The germline gives CDR1 MNHEY, CDR2 SVGAGI. CDR3 size: 15 residues. The CDR3 is CASISRTGDTYGYTF. The CDR3 region has the DNA TGTGCCAGCATTTCCAGGACAGGGGATACCTATGGCTACACCTTC.

At least ten counts were recorded for this clonotype. The V call is TRBV6-1, the J call TRBJ2-5; 10 bases match TRBD1. Germline values: CDR1 MNHNS, CDR2 SASEGT. V dropped 4 bases and J dropped 5; count of bases not matched to a gene: 13. The CDR3 sequence is 17 residues long. CDR3: CASSGMTGGEGAETQYF. CDR3 coding DNA: TGTGCCAGCAGTGGTATGACAGGGGGCGAAGGTGCGGAGACCCAGTACTTC.

This clonotype was counted a few times. The chain links TRBV18 to TRBJ2-7; D possibly matches TRBD1 or TRBD2 (5 bases each). V was cut by 5 bases and J by 2 bases, with 16 bases left in between. The CDR3 is 15 residues long. Germline CDR1 and CDR2: KGHSH and LQKENI. CDR3 nucleotide sequence: TGTGCCAGCTCATTCTCGGGCCCGGGGCCCTACGAGCAGTACTTC. It is translated as CASSFSGPGPYEQYF.

This clonotype was counted only a few times. This chain uses TRBV4-2 with TRBJ2-3; TRBD2 matches 8 bases. V was clipped by 4 bases and J by 5 bases; unmatched bases: 14. CDR1 is LGHNA, CDR2 YNFKEQ, per germline. The CDR3 is made up of 17 amino acids. This chain's CDR3 is CASSRASGGPNGDTQYF. DNA of the CDR3: TGTGCCAGCAGCCGAGCCAGCGGGGGCCCGAACGGAGATACGCAGTATTTT.

This clonotype was picked up many times. The rearrangement links TRBV5-1 to TRBJ2-1, with D possibly TRBD2 on 7 matching bases. Trimming shortened V by 4 bases and J by 2 bases, and 10 bases separated the two germline ends. The CDR3 is made up of 14 amino acids. Germline V gene sequence: CDR1 SGHRS, CDR2 YFSETQ. CDR3 sequence (DNA): TGCGCCAGCAGCGGGGGGGCCACCTACAATGAGCAGTTCTTC. It specifies CASSGGATYNEQFF. The whole variable domain, remainder taken from reference TRBV5-1 and TRBJ2-1, is KAGVTQTPRYLIKTRGQQVTLSCSPISGHRSVSWYQQTPGQGLQFLFEYFSETQRNKGNFPGRFSGRQFSNSRSEMNVSTLELGDSALYLCASSGGATYNEQFFGPGTRLTVL.

This clonotype was seen ten or more times. V gene TRBV7-2 combines with J gene TRBJ2-1, with no clear D. Trimming stripped 4 bases from V and 10 bases from J, with 8 bases between. This CDR3 has 11 residues. Germline V gives CDR1 SGHTA, CDR2 FQGNSA. Written as DNA, the CDR3 is TGTGCCAGCAGCTCTCTCCTCGAGCAGTTCTTC. Residues: CASSSLLEQFF.

Many counts were recorded for this clonotype. The chain joins TRBV12-3 or TRBV12-4 to TRBJ2-7; a possible D gene is TRBD2 (6 bases). CDR3 length equals 14 residues. V lost 7 bases, J lost 3 bases, and 16 bases lay in between. The CDR3 loop is CASTPGGLIYEQYF. DNA of the CDR3: TGTGCCAGCACCCCAGGAGGACTAATCTACGAGCAGTACTTC.

This clonotype was counted a few times. This chain joins TRBV7-2 and TRBJ1-1; D may be TRBD1 (5 bases). V lost 5 bases to trimming and J lost 0 bases, with 13 bases between them. The CDR3 extends over 15 amino acids. Germline CDR1 reads SGHTA; CDR2 reads FQGNSA. The CDR3 DNA reads TGTGCCAGCAGCCCGCGACAGATCCTGAACACTGAAGCTTTCTTT. Translated, it gives CASSPRQILNTEAFF.

This clonotype was seen ten or more times. J is TRBJ1-5 and V is TRBV28, with TRBD1 identical over 8 bases. CDR3 length: 16 amino acids. Germline loops: CDR1 MDHEN, CDR2 SYDVKM. V gave up 5 bases and J gave up 1 base; unmatched junction bases: 7. The CDR3 DNA is TGTGCCAGCAGTCCCCCTGGACAGGGCAGCAATCAGCCCCAGCATTTT. Translation: CASSPPGQGSNQPQHF.

The chain joins TRBV7-3 to TRBJ2-2, with 8 positions matching TRBD1. Trimming at V came to 6 bases and at J to 7 bases, leaving 10 bases not matched to a gene. Germline V gene sequence: CDR1 SGHTA, CDR2 FQGTGA. The length of the CDR3 is 15 residues. CDR3 amino acids: CASSLARGQGGELFF. The CDR3 coding sequence is TGTGCCAGCAGTCTGGCCAGGGGGCAGGGCGGGGAGCTGTTTTTT. Using reference TRBV7-3 and TRBJ2-2 for the parts outside the CDR3, the full variable domain is GAGVSQTPSNKVTEKGKYVELRCDPISGHTALYWYRQSLGQGPEFLIYFQGTGAADDSGLPNDRFFAVRPEGSVSTLKIQRTERGDSAVYLCASSLARGQGGELFFGEGSRLTVL.

This clonotype was seen more than once but under ten times. V is TRBV7-2 and J is TRBJ1-6, with TRBD1 matching over 12 bases. There are 17 residues in the CDR3. The V and J ends lost 1 base and 10 bases, in that order; junction bases with no gene match: 8. The V gene's germline CDR1 is SGHTA and CDR2 FQGNSA. CDR3: CASSLVKGQGARSPLHF. The CDR3 nucleotides read TGTGCCAGCAGCTTAGTCAAGGGACAGGGGGCAAGGTCACCCCTCCACTTT.

J is TRBJ2-5 and V is TRBV5-1; TRBD1 matches at 9 bases. The J segment lost 1 base and the V segment lost 6 bases, leaving 7 bases of the junction unmatched. The CDR3 is made up of 15 amino acids. Germline V gives CDR1 SGHRS, CDR2 YFSETQ. This chain's CDR3 is CASMDGQGTQETQYF. The CDR3 nucleotides read TGCGCCAGCATGGATGGACAGGGGACCCAAGAGACCCAGTACTTC.

The chain is built from TRBV12-3 or TRBV12-4 and TRBJ1-2, with 8 nucleotides matching TRBD1. CDR3 size: 15 residues. V dropped 6 bases and J dropped 3; count of bases not matched to a gene: 9. CDR3 nucleotides: TGTGCCAGCAGATCTTACAGGGGGGAGGACTATGGCTACACCTTC. Translating gives CASRSYRGEDYGYTF.